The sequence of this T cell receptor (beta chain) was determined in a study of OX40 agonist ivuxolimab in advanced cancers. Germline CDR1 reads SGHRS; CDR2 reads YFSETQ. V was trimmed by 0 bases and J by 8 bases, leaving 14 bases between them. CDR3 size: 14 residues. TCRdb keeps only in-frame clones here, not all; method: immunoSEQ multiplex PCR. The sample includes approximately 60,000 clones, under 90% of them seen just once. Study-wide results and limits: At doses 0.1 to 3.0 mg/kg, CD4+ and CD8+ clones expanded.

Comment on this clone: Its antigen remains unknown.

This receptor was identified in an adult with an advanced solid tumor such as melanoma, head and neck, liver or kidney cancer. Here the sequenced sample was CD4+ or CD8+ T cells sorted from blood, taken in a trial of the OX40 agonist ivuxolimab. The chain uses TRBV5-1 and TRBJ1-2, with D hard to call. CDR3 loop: CASSLDGILRGYTF. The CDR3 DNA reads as TGCGCCAGCAGCTTGGATGGCATCCTACGGGGCTACACCTTC.